This passage covers 9 T cell receptor beta chains from one sample sequenced in a study of blood T cell repertoires in COVID-19. This table comes from immunoSEQ multiplex PCR, and its TCRdb copy is limited to in-frame clones, with some not included. The table has some 200,000 clones, roughly 89% seen once. The sample was peripheral blood. The receptors derive from a woman between 18 and 30 years old who had recovered from COVID-19.

The V call is TRBV4-3, the J call TRBJ1-6; D is perhaps TRBD1 (5 bases). The germline V gene has CDR1 LGHNA and CDR2 YSLEER. Trimming took 4 bases from V and 6 from J, leaving 10 bases between them. CDR3 length: 14 residues. This chain's CDR3 is CASSLMGGNSPLHF. As DNA, the CDR3 is TGCGCCAGCAGCCTCATGGGGGGTAATTCACCCCTCCACTTT.

The rearrangement uses TRBV6-5 and TRBJ2-2; TRBD1 agrees at 8 bases. The V gene end was trimmed by 6 bases and the J gene end by 4 bases; junction bases not matched to a gene: 7. The germline V gene has CDR1 MNHEY and CDR2 SVGAGI. The CDR3 contains 15 residues. The CDR3 DNA is TGTGCCAGCAGCGCAAACAGGGGGAGCACCGGGGAGCTGTTTTTT. Translation: CASSANRGSTGELFF.

The CDR3 DNA reads TGTGCCAGCAGTTTAGTTGGGGGGAATCAGCCCCAGCATTTT. Protein product: CASSLVGGNQPQHF. The rearrangement uses TRBV28 and TRBJ1-5; D might be TRBD1 (5 bases). V shed 2 bases and J shed 4 bases, with 9 bases lying between them. Per germline, CDR1 MDHEN and CDR2 SYDVKM. The CDR3 covers 14 residues.

This chain joins TRBV6-5 and TRBJ1-6; D might be TRBD1 (5 bases). CDR3 length equals 15 residues. Deletions cut 4 bases from V and 7 bases from J, with 14 bases between. From germline, CDR1 is MNHEY and CDR2 SVGAGI. The CDR3: CASSLTEAVNSPLHF. In DNA form, the CDR3 reads TGTGCCAGCAGTTTGACAGAGGCGGTCAATTCACCCCTCCACTTT.

The V gene is TRBV6-6, the J gene TRBJ2-3; D possibly corresponds to TRBD2 (5 bases). The length of the CDR3 is 13 residues. Trimming took 2 bases from V and 3 from J, leaving 6 bases between them. The V gene's germline CDR1 is MNHNY and CDR2 SVGAGI (reference sequence). This chain's CDR3 is CASSYGGTDTQYF. CDR3 in DNA: TGTGCCAGCAGTTACGGCGGGACAGATACGCAGTATTTT.

In its sample, this clone was seen a few times. The chain uses TRBV9 and TRBJ1-2; D ambiguous. The ends were cut back, 0 bases at V and 2 bases at J, with 11 bases in the middle. In germline, CDR1 is SGDLS, CDR2 YYNGEE. The CDR3 has 15 amino acids. The CDR3 DNA sequence: TGTGCCAGCAGCGTAGTAGCGACCGCGAACTATGGCTACACCTTC. This gives the protein CASSVVATANYGYTF.

V and J are TRBV10-1 and TRBJ2-5; a weak D match, TRBD1 (5 bases). The germline CDR1 and CDR2 sequences are WNHNN and SYGVQD (reference sequence). V was clipped by 9 bases and J by 1 base, with 9 bases between them. The CDR3 spans 12 residues. In nucleotides, the CDR3 is TGCGCCAGTACAGGAGTCCAAGAGACCCAGTACTTC. Its translation: CASTGVQETQYF.

The J gene is TRBJ2-1, the V gene TRBV29-1; D is undetermined. In germline, CDR1 is SQVTM, CDR2 ANQGSEA. Between the trimmed V and J ends, which lost 4 bases and 4 bases, there was a span of 14 bases. The CDR3 runs to 14 residues. The CDR3 is CSVGPVLLYNEQFF. The CDR3 DNA is TGCAGCGTTGGGCCCGTTCTCCTGTACAATGAGCAGTTCTTC.

The chain joins TRBV7-8 to TRBJ2-2; D might be TRBD1 (5 bases). The CDR3 length is 16 residues. CDR1 is SGHVS and CDR2 is FQNEAQ in the germline V gene. Between the trimmed V and J ends, which lost 4 bases and 6 bases, there was a span of 18 bases. The CDR3 is CASSSTPSGLSGELFF. In nucleotides, the CDR3 is TGTGCCAGCAGCTCCACTCCCTCAGGGTTATCCGGGGAGCTGTTTTTT.